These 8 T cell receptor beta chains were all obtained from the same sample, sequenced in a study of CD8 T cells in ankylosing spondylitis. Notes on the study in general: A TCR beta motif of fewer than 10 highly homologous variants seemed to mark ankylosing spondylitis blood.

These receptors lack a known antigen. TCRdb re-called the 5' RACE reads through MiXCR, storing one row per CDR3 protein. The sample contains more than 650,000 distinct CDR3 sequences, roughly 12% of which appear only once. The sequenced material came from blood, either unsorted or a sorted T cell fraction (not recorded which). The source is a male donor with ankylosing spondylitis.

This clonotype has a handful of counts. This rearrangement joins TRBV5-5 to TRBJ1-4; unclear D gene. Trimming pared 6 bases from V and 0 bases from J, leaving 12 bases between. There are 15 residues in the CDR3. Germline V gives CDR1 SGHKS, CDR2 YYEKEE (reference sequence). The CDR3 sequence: CASTPIAATNEKLFF. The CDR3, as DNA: TGTGCCAGCACCCCGATTGCTGCAACTAATGAAAAACTGTTTTTT.

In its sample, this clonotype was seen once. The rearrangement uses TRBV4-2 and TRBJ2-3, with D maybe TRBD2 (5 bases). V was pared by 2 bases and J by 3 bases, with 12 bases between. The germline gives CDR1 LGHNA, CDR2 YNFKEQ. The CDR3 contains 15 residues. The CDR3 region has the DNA TGTGCCAGCAGCCAACGGCCCCGAGGGACAGATACGCAGTATTTT. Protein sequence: CASSQRPRGTDTQYF.

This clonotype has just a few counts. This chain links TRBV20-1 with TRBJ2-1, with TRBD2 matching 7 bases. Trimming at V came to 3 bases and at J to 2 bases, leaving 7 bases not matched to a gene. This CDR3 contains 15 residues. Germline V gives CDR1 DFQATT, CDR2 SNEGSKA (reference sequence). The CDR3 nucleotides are TGCAGTGCTAGGCAAGCGGGGACCCCCTACAATGAGCAGTTCTTC. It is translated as CSARQAGTPYNEQFF.

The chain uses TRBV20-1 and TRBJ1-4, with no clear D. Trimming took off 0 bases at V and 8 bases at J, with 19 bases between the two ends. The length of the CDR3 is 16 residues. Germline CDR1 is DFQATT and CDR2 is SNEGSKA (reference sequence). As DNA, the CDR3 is TGCAGTGCTAGAGAGCTCCCAGAGGGTCCGATCGAAAAACTGTTTTTT. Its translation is CSARELPEGPIEKLFF.

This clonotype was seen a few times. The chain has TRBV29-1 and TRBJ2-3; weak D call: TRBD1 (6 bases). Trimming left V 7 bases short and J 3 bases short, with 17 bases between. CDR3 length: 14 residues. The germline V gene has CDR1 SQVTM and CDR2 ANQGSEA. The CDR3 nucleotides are TGCAGCGCCAATAGGGGGACCCAAACAGATACGCAGTATTTT. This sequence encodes CSANRGTQTDTQYF.

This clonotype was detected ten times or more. CDR3 nucleotide sequence: TGTGCCAGCAGCTTCCTGGGGGGGACCCTCACAGATACGCAGTATTTT. This codes for CASSFLGGTLTDTQYF. The chain uses TRBV7-2 and TRBJ2-3; TRBD2 matches at 7 bases. V gave up 3 bases and J gave up 2 bases; unmatched junction bases: 8. The CDR3 totals 16 residues. CDR1 is SGHTA and CDR2 is FQGNSA in the germline V gene. Full variable domain (remainder filled in from reference TRBV7-2 and TRBJ2-3): GAGVSQSPSNKVTEKGKDVELRCDPISGHTALYWYRQSLGQGLEFLIYFQGNSAPDKSGLPSDRFSAERTGGSVSTLTIQRTQQEDSAVYLCASSFLGGTLTDTQYFGPGTRLTVL.

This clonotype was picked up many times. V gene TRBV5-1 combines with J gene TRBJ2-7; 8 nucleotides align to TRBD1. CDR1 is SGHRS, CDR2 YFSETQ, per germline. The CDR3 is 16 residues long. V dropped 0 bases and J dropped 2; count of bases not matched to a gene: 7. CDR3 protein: CASSLGTGFSPYEQYF. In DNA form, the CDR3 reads TGCGCCAGCAGCTTGGGGACAGGGTTTTCCCCCTACGAGCAGTACTTC.

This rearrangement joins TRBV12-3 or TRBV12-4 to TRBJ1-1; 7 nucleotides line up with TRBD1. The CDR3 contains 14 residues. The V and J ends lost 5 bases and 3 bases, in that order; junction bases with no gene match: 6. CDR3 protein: CASSLKQGHTEAFF. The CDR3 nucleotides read TGTGCCAGCAGTCTAAAACAGGGGCACACTGAAGCTTTCTTT.